This record covers a single T cell receptor beta chain. The antigen is not known. This record belongs to a study of vaccination effects on CD4 cells after COVID-19. Looking at the study overall: The median interval between the second dose and post-vaccine sampling was 72 days.

V was trimmed by 7 bases and J by 6 bases, leaving 18 bases between them. The germline V gene encodes CDR1 MNHEY and CDR2 SVGAGI. The CDR3 is 15 residues long. Ahead of sequencing, the ViraFEST assay grew antigen-specific CD4+ T cells using viral peptide pools. CD4+ T cells were isolated after about eleven days of culture. Every participant took two doses of the BNT162b2 or mRNA-1273 vaccine. IL-2 medium was substituted for half the medium on days 3 and 7. Profiling relied on immunoSEQ multiplex PCR, and the TCRdb table lists in-frame clones only, not all of them. The data contain fewer than 80,000 clones, 70% to 85% of them seen just once; the ten biggest clones take up less than 2%. Study findings and constraints: Clones from infection and from vaccination both contracted markedly late after vaccination.

The TCR sequence derives from a human donor who received a COVID-19 vaccine. The source material was CD4+ T cells from PBMCs cultured with HCoV-229E spike peptides, sampled after COVID-19 vaccination. The genes are TRBV6-5 and TRBJ2-2; D possibly uses TRBD1 or TRBD2 (5 bases each). The CDR3 sequence is CASITERGGPGELFF. The DNA of the CDR3 is TGTGCCAGCATTACCGAGAGGGGCGGCCCCGGGGAGCTGTTTTTT.